These 28 T cell receptor beta chains were sequenced from one sample in a study of regulatory T cells in long-lasting Graves disease. Time point noted: newly diagnosed GD, antithyroid drugs for less than 3 months. From RNA extracted from PBMCs, the TCR library was made. Construction of TCR beta libraries relied on iRepertoire HTBI primers and on Arm-PCR targeting CDR3 regions. A single record per CDR3 protein comes from TCRdb applying MiXCR to the multiplex PCR reads. The sample lists some 560,000 distinct CDR3 sequences, 15% to 20% occurring once. The same specimen was also included in a second study, on T cells in Graves' hyperthyroidism and ophthalmopathy.

The input for sequencing was peripheral blood mononuclear cells (PBMCs), taken at new diagnosis, from a patient treated with antithyroid drugs. The receptors originated from a woman aged 35 to 60 with Graves disease.

This clonotype was found a few times. The V gene is TRBV20-1, the J gene TRBJ2-7, with TRBD2 matching 12 bases. V dropped 5 bases and J dropped 2; count of bases not matched to a gene: 19. The CDR3 is made up of 19 amino acids. Germline V gene lookup returns CDR1 DFQATT and CDR2 SNEGSKA (reference sequence). The CDR3 is CSAQTFQTSGGVITYEQYF. DNA of the CDR3: TGCAGTGCTCAAACCTTTCAGACTAGCGGGGGCGTGATAACCTACGAGCAGTACTTC.

This clonotype was found many times. The rearrangement links TRBV2 to TRBJ2-2, with unresolved D. The V and J ends lost 4 bases and 0 bases respectively, with 3 bases between them. The CDR3 contains 13 residues. Looked up from germline, CDR1 is SNHLY and CDR2 is FYNNEI. The chain's CDR3 is CASSGTNTGELFF. CDR3 bases: TGTGCCAGCAGTGGGACGAACACCGGGGAGCTGTTTTTT.

This clonotype was counted ten times or more. The V gene is TRBV6-2 or TRBV6-3, the J gene TRBJ1-6, with TRBD1 matching over 9 bases. V shed 2 bases and J 7 bases; nucleotides not matched to a gene: 3. Germline V gene sequence: CDR1 MNHEY, CDR2 SVGEGT. The CDR3 extends over 15 amino acids. The CDR3 nucleotides are TGTGCCAGCAGTTACGGGACAGGGAGCAATTCACCCCTCCACTTT. It translates to CASSYGTGSNSPLHF.

This clonotype was found many times. The CDR3 nucleotides are TGTGCCAGCAGCCAATCCCGGGGGTCAGGCTACACCTTC. The encoded protein is CASSQSRGSGYTF. The genes are TRBV11-2 and TRBJ1-2, with D possibly matching TRBD1 (5 bases). CDR3 length: 13 amino acids. From germline, CDR1 is SGHAT and CDR2 FQNNGV. Trimming took off 5 bases at V and 8 bases at J, with 15 bases between the two ends.

This clonotype appeared a few times. V is TRBV7-8 and J is TRBJ2-1, with D perhaps given as TRBD1 or TRBD2 (6 bases each). Trimming shortened V by 7 bases and J by 6 bases, and 19 bases separated the two germline ends. CDR1 is SGHVS, CDR2 FQNEAQ, per germline. The CDR3 consists of 15 residues. The DNA of the CDR3 is TGTGCCAGCATCCCGAATTGGGGGGCGCGCAATGAGCAGTTCTTC. Amino acids: CASIPNWGARNEQFF.

This clonotype was seen many times. V and J are TRBV2 and TRBJ2-2; D is perhaps TRBD1 (6 bases). The germline gives CDR1 SNHLY, CDR2 FYNNEI. This CDR3 has 16 residues. Trimming pared 5 bases from V and 0 bases from J, leaving 13 bases between. The CDR3 sequence is CASSLSRTANTGELFF. Written as DNA, the CDR3 is TGTGCCAGCAGTTTATCTCGGACAGCGAACACCGGGGAGCTGTTTTTT.

This chain connects TRBV5-1 to TRBJ1-6; 8 bases are a match to TRBD1. Germline values: CDR1 SGHRS, CDR2 YFSETQ. The CDR3 runs to 17 residues. V was clipped by 1 base and J by 8 bases; unmatched bases: 11. CDR3 bases: TGCGCCAGCAGCTTGTTGACAGGGGCCTCACGAGATTCACCCCTCCACTTT. It is translated as CASSLLTGASRDSPLHF.

This clonotype occurred many times. CDR3 loop: CASSPTSWGMNTGELFF. DNA for the CDR3: TGTGCCAGCAGCCCCACAAGTTGGGGCATGAACACCGGGGAGCTGTTTTTT. The chain is built from TRBV11-3 and TRBJ2-2, with a weak D call TRBD1 (5 bases). CDR1 is SGHNT and CDR2 is YENEEA in the germline V gene. The length of the CDR3 is 17 residues. V was shortened by 5 bases and J by 1 base, with 17 bases between the two germline ends.

This clonotype was found many times. The chain employs TRBV2 and TRBJ1-2; D not resolved. Germline loops: CDR1 SNHLY, CDR2 FYNNEI. The CDR3 has 12 residues. V was pared by 6 bases and J by 8 bases, with 13 bases between. This CDR3 reads CASRADKKGYTF. CDR3 nucleotides: TGTGCCAGCAGGGCTGACAAAAAAGGCTACACCTTC.

This clonotype was counted at least ten times. The chain employs TRBV27 and TRBJ1-1; 9 bases agree with TRBD1. With V trimmed by 3 bases and J by 0 bases, 5 bases remained unmatched. CDR3 length: 16 amino acids. Germline lookup yields CDR1 MNHEY and CDR2 SMNVEV (reference sequence). The CDR3 loop is CASSFPQGAMNTEAFF. The CDR3 coding sequence is TGTGCCAGCAGTTTCCCACAGGGGGCGATGAACACTGAAGCTTTCTTT.

This clonotype came up many times. This could be a read error, since a much larger clone is one nucleotide away. Here the CDR3 reads CASSLNGNTEAFF. In nucleotides, the CDR3 is TGTGCCAGCAGCTTAAACGGGAACACTGAAGCTTTCTTT. The chain recombines TRBV7-9 with TRBJ1-1; no firm D call. The V and J ends lost 2 bases and 1 base respectively, with 5 bases between them. This CDR3 contains 13 residues. Germline assignment: CDR1 SEHNR and CDR2 FQNEAQ (reference sequence).

This rearrangement joins TRBV2 to TRBJ2-7, with D maybe TRBD1 (6 bases). This CDR3 is 16 amino acids long. CDR1 SNHLY and CDR2 FYNNEI come from the germline V gene. V lost 5 bases and J 3 bases, leaving 20 bases between the germline ends. Here the CDR3 DNA reads TGTGCCAGCAGTTCAGAGACAGGATTGACTTTCTACGAGCAGTACTTC. Translating gives CASSSETGLTFYEQYF.

This chain connects TRBV20-1 to TRBJ2-3; 16 bases fit TRBD2. The CDR3 spans 20 residues. From germline, CDR1 is DFQATT and CDR2 SNEGSKA (reference sequence). V gave up 5 bases and J gave up 1 base; unmatched junction bases: 15. The CDR3 loop reads CSAGFPPGLAGGTRTDTQYF. CDR3 nucleotides: TGCAGTGCTGGGTTTCCTCCGGGACTAGCGGGGGGGACGCGCACAGATACGCAGTATTTT.

This clonotype occurred a few times. The chain has TRBV5-1 and TRBJ2-3, with TRBD2 identical over 8 bases. Germline values: CDR1 SGHRS, CDR2 YFSETQ. This CDR3 contains 17 residues. The V segment lost 4 bases and the J segment 0 bases; nucleotides outside the gene matches: 10. Here the CDR3 reads CASSGRGGTQSTDTQYF. The DNA of the CDR3 is TGCGCCAGCAGCGGCCGCGGGGGGACCCAGAGCACAGATACGCAGTATTTT.

This clonotype was seen a few times. A much more abundant neighbour one base away suggests this may be a read error. The gene calls are TRBV12-3 or TRBV12-4 and TRBJ1-1; D ambiguous. Trimming took off 3 bases at V and 5 bases at J, with 4 bases between the two ends. There are 11 residues in the CDR3. The CDR3 nucleotides read TGTGCCAGCAGTTTTATAACTGAAGCTTTCTTT. As protein: CASSFITEAFF.

This clonotype was observed once. An end of the junction does not agree with germline; a read error may underlie this. The rearrangement uses TRBV6-1 and TRBJ2-2; D is perhaps TRBD1 (6 bases). The CDR3 totals 13 residues. Germline-derived CDR1 and CDR2 are MNHNS and SASEGT. The CDR3 DNA sequence: TGTGCCAGCAGCTTCACAGGGTCCGAGGAGCTGTCTTTT. As protein: CASSFTGSEELSF.

There are a few counts of this clonotype. The V gene is TRBV15, the J gene TRBJ1-1; unclear D gene. CDR3 length: 15 amino acids. Trimming cost V 0 bases and J 6 bases, with 14 bases left between them. Germline CDR1 reads LNHNV; CDR2 reads YYDKDF (reference sequence). The CDR3 reads CATSRDTESLPEAFF. The CDR3 bases are TGTGCCACCAGCAGAGATACCGAGAGTCTGCCTGAAGCTTTCTTT.

V usage is TRBV19 and J usage is TRBJ2-3; 13 bases map to TRBD2. CDR3 length equals 14 residues. J lost 3 bases, V lost 9 bases, and 3 bases had no gene match. Germline V lookup: CDR1 LNHDA, CDR2 SQIVND (reference sequence). The CDR3 region has the DNA TGTGCCAGCGTGACTAGCGGGGGGACAGATACGCAGTATTTT. Protein: CASVTSGGTDTQYF.

In this sample, this clonotype turned up many times. The chain has TRBV11-2 and TRBJ1-2; D gene uncertain. V was cut by 0 bases and J by 5 bases, with 13 bases left in between. The CDR3 is made up of 15 amino acids. Germline values: CDR1 SGHAT, CDR2 FQNNGV. CDR3 region: CASSLDWVSVYGYTF. Here the CDR3 DNA reads TGTGCCAGCAGCTTAGATTGGGTCTCTGTATATGGCTACACCTTC.

The rearrangement links TRBV2 to TRBJ2-2; D not certain. This CDR3 has 12 amino acids. CDR1 SNHLY and CDR2 FYNNEI come from the germline V gene. The ends were cut back, 5 bases at V and 9 bases at J, with 10 bases in the middle. CDR3 sequence: CASSQLDRELFF. The DNA for the CDR3 is TGTGCCAGCAGTCAGTTGGACCGGGAGCTGTTTTTT.

The table lists this clonotype with many counts. The junction shows a germline mismatch at one end, possibly a read error. This chain connects TRBV7-7 to TRBJ2-5, with 9 bases lining up with TRBD1. The CDR3 runs to 15 residues. CDR1 and CDR2 (germline): SSHAT, FNYEAQ (reference sequence). The DNA of the CDR3 is TGTGCTAGCAGCTCGACAGGGGGATACCAAGAGACCCAGTACTTC. It specifies CASSSTGGYQETQYF.

The gene calls are TRBV3-1 and TRBJ2-2, with a weak D call TRBD2 (7 bases). The CDR3 contains 14 residues. V gave up 11 bases and J gave up 7 bases, with 20 bases separating them. Per germline, CDR1 LGHDT and CDR2 YNNKEL (reference sequence). The CDR3 here is CAGNPTGGLGELFF. As DNA, the CDR3 is TGTGCCGGCAACCCCACGGGGGGCCTCGGGGAGCTGTTTTTT.

This clonotype occurred a few times. V and J are TRBV12-5 and TRBJ2-7, with D possibly being TRBD2 (6 bases). This CDR3 region has 13 residues. Germline V gene data show CDR1 as LGHNT and CDR2 as FRNRAP. The V end lost 7 bases, the J end lost 0 bases, and 10 bases lay between the germline ends. The CDR3: CASALGSSYEQYF. CDR3 nucleotides: TGTGCTAGTGCCCTCGGGAGCTCCTACGAGCAGTACTTC.

This clonotype was picked up a small number of times. The CDR3 DNA is TGTGGGAGCAGGAGCTCCTATAATTCACCCCTCCACTTT. Translating it yields CGSRSSYNSPLHF. The V gene is TRBV12-3 or TRBV12-4, the J gene TRBJ1-6; D is uncertain. The CDR3 runs to 13 residues.

This clonotype was counted only a few times. In DNA form, the CDR3 reads TGCAGTGCCTCCTCTAGCACAGATACGCAGTATTTT. Amino acid sequence: CSASSSTDTQYF. The chain links TRBV20-1 to TRBJ2-3; no reliable D call. The CDR3 covers 12 residues. V lost 6 bases, J lost 0 bases, and 7 bases lay in between. In germline, CDR1 is DFQATT, CDR2 SNEGSKA (reference sequence).

The sample holds a few counts of this clonotype. The chain uses TRBV6-1 and TRBJ2-5, with D possibly being TRBD1 (5 bases). There are 12 residues in the CDR3. CDR1 and CDR2 (germline): MNHNS, SASEGT. Trimming took off 10 bases at V and 3 bases at J, with 12 bases between the two ends. This CDR3 is CATDSLKETQYF. In DNA form, the CDR3 reads TGTGCCACCGACAGCCTTAAAGAGACCCAGTACTTC.

This clonotype came up many times. V usage is TRBV11-2 and J usage is TRBJ1-5; 10 bases align to TRBD1. The CDR3 is made up of 16 amino acids. Germline CDR1 and CDR2: SGHAT and FQNNGV. J was trimmed by 2 bases and V by 5 bases; bases with no gene match: 6. The CDR3 is CASSRGTGAGNQPQHF. CDR3 sequence (DNA): TGTGCCAGCAGCCGCGGGACAGGGGCCGGCAATCAGCCCCAGCATTTT. The full variable domain, in which reference TRBV11-2 and TRBJ1-5 provide the parts outside the CDR3, is EAGVAQSPRYKIIEKRQSVAFWCNPISGHATLYWYQQILGQGPKLLIQFQNNGVVDDSQLPKDRFSAERLKGVDSTLKIQPAKLEDSAVYLCASSRGTGAGNQPQHFGDGTRLSIL.

The chain has TRBV30 and TRBJ2-5, with 9 bases matching TRBD1. The germline gives CDR1 GTSNPN, CDR2 SVGIG (reference sequence). After removal of 0 bases from V and 5 bases from J, the junction contained 10 bases not matched to a gene. The CDR3 sequence is 16 residues long. The CDR3 bases are TGTGCCTGGAGTGTTAGGTTAGGACAGGGGCTGGAGACCCAGTACTTC. Its translation: CAWSVRLGQGLETQYF.